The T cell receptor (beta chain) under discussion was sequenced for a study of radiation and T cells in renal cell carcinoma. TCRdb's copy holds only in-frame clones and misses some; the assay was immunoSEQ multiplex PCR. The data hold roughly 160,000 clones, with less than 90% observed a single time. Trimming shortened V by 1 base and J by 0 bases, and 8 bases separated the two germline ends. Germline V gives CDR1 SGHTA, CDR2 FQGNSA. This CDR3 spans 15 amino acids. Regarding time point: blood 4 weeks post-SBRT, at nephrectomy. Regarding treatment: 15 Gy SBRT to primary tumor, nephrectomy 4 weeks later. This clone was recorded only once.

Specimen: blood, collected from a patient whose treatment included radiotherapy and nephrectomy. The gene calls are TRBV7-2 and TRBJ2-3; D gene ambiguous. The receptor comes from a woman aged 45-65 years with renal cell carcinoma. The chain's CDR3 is CASSLVSTSTDTQYF. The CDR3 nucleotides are TGTGCCAGCAGCTTAGTGAGCACTAGCACAGATACGCAGTATTTT. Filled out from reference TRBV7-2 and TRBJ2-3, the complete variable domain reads GAGVSQSPSNKVTEKGKDVELRCDPISGHTALYWYRQSLGQGLEFLIYFQGNSAPDKSGLPSDRFSAERTGGSVSTLTIQRTQQEDSAVYLCASSLVSTSTDTQYFGPGTRLTVL.